The 10 T cell receptor beta chains listed next were all sequenced from one sample in a study of cytomegalovirus exposure and HLA in healthy donors. The primer mix had 60 Vbeta and 13 Jbeta primers. TCRdb's table, derived via immunoSEQ multiplex PCR, lists solely in-frame clones and lacks some. The repertoire shows fewer than 60,000 clones; the top ten hold 12%. Sequencing input: PBMCs. These receptors were obtained from a woman in her twenties or thirties in good health and CMV-seropositive.

For this clone: The junction differs from germline at one of its ends, possibly a read error. The chain carries TRBV15 and TRBJ1-5; unclear D gene. Germline V CDR1 and CDR2: LNHNV, YYDKDF (reference sequence). CDR3 size: 15 residues. The CDR3 coding sequence is TGTGCCACCAGCCACCCAATGATGGCCAAACAGCACCAGCATTTT. This gives the protein CATSHPMMAKQHQHF.

The rearrangement uses TRBV30 and TRBJ2-5, with D maybe TRBD1 (5 bases). Germline CDR1 GTSNPN, CDR2 SVGIG (reference sequence). The CDR3 loop spans 14 amino acids. The V end lost 3 bases, the J end lost 1 base, and 12 bases lay between the germline ends. The CDR3 is CAWRARQFQETQYF. CDR3 in DNA: TGTGCCTGGAGGGCCCGACAGTTCCAAGAGACCCAGTACTTC.

CDR3 loop: CASSVEGFGPLHF. The CDR3 DNA reads as TGTGCCAGCAGTGTGGAGGGATTCGGGCCCCTCCACTTT. The V gene is TRBV2, the J gene TRBJ1-6; D not resolved. Germline assignment: CDR1 SNHLY and CDR2 FYNNEI. The CDR3 length is 13 residues. Trimming stripped 4 bases from V and 13 bases from J, with 14 bases between.

The J gene is TRBJ1-2, the V gene TRBV29-1; D may be TRBD1 (6 bases). Germline loops: CDR1 SQVTM, CDR2 ANQGSEA. CDR3 length: 12 amino acids. Between the trimmed V and J ends, which lost 7 bases and 7 bases, there was a span of 16 bases. The CDR3: CSADDQGSGYTF. CDR3 bases: TGCAGCGCAGACGACCAGGGGAGTGGCTACACCTTC.

The rearrangement uses TRBV6-1 and TRBJ1-2; D may be TRBD1 (5 bases). CDR1 and CDR2 (germline): MNHNS, SASEGT. Deletions cut 4 bases from V and 7 bases from J, with 22 bases between. The CDR3 loop spans 16 amino acids. In DNA, the CDR3 is TGTGCCAGCAGTGTTGGAGTCCGGGGGAGGGTGGCTGGCTACACCTTC. Translated, it gives CASSVGVRGRVAGYTF.

The chain combines TRBV4-1 with TRBJ2-7; 9 nucleotides match TRBD2. With 1 base clipped from V and 2 bases from J, the junction kept 6 bases outside the gene matches. The germline gives CDR1 MGHRA, CDR2 YSYEKL. The CDR3 spans 16 residues. The CDR3 DNA is TGCGCCAGCAGCCAAGCCGTAGCGGGGGTAACCTACGAGCAGTACTTC. Protein: CASSQAVAGVTYEQYF.

The rearrangement uses TRBV19 and TRBJ2-7; TRBD2 agrees at 10 bases. Trimming removed 3 bases from V and 3 bases from J; junction bases left unmatched: 14. This CDR3 spans 18 amino acids. CDR1 is LNHDA and CDR2 is SQIVND in the germline V gene (reference sequence). This CDR3 reads CASSMAFGASGSHYEQYF. For the CDR3, the DNA is TGTGCCAGTAGTATGGCTTTCGGGGCTAGCGGGAGCCACTACGAGCAGTACTTC.

The rearrangement links TRBV5-1 to TRBJ1-1; unclear D gene. CDR3 length: 13 residues. CDR1 is SGHRS and CDR2 is YFSETQ in the germline V gene. Trimming took 4 bases from V and 3 from J, leaving 10 bases between them. The CDR3 region has the DNA TGCGCCAGCAGCCTCAACGGGGACACTGAAGCTTTCTTT. This gives the protein CASSLNGDTEAFF.

The chain recombines TRBV29-1 with TRBJ1-2, with TRBD1 matching over 9 bases. Unmatched junction bases numbered 3, after V lost 7 bases and J lost 0 bases. This CDR3 is 13 amino acids long. Germline V gives CDR1 SQVTM, CDR2 ANQGSEA. The DNA for the CDR3 is TGCAGCGCCCGGACAGGGGCTAACTATGGCTACACCTTC. It is translated as CSARTGANYGYTF.

V and J are TRBV5-1 and TRBJ2-1, with D perhaps TRBD2 (6 bases). The CDR3 runs to 14 residues. V was trimmed by 0 bases and J by 8 bases, leaving 12 bases between them. CDR1 and CDR2 (germline): SGHRS, YFSETQ. The chain's CDR3 is CASSLEGWGDEQFF. DNA for the CDR3: TGCGCCAGCAGCTTGGAGGGGTGGGGGGATGAGCAGTTCTTC.